This record covers a single T cell receptor beta chain. The CDR3 length is 16 residues. After removal of 8 bases from V and 9 bases from J, the junction contained 14 bases not matched to a gene. This entry belongs to a study of blood T cell repertoires in COVID-19. Study-wide background: Sources were T cells, B-cell-depleted T cells, or PBMCs; the material itself was cDNA or gDNA.

Recruits, aged roughly 18 to 89 years, lived in 25 or so US areas. Cohort 3 recovered donors had two negative PCRs, clearance, or symptom resolution. Per the authors' pipeline: Amplifying reference gene primers gave estimates of nucleated cell counts. The repertoire was sequenced with immunoSEQ multiplex PCR; TCRdb's copy has only in-frame clones and lacks some. V and J calls and clone size are as listed in that table; D and trimming were resolved from the DNA. The sample includes around 300,000 clones, approximately 85% of them seen just once. Sample: PBMCs or T cells enriched from blood (not recorded which). The rearrangement uses TRBV23-1 and TRBJ2-1, with TRBD2 matching 12 bases. TRBV23-1 belongs to the ORF category, with a function that is uncertain. This receptor was identified in a woman in her twenties or thirties who had recovered from COVID-19. The CDR3 is CASGRQGTSGLSEQFF. The CDR3 region has the DNA TGCGCCAGCGGGAGACAGGGGACTAGCGGGCTCTCTGAGCAGTTCTTC.